Detailed here is one T cell receptor (beta chain). The antigen is undetermined. The data derive from a study of cytomegalovirus exposure and HLA in healthy donors. On the study more broadly: Some 87 million unique TCRs from HLA-typed donors were held in an early release of data. Study findings and constraints: Later analysis associated a missense DCLRE1C variant with TCR beta V- and J-gene trimming.

Germline assignment: CDR1 SGHDN and CDR2 FVKESK. The CDR3 has 13 residues. V was clipped by 2 bases and J by 6 bases, with 8 bases between them. PCR amplification relied on 60 Vbeta primers (plus 13 Jbeta primers). This table comes from immunoSEQ multiplex PCR, and its TCRdb copy is limited to in-frame clones, with some not included. Of some 180,000 clones detected, 70% to 85% appear once; the ten largest clones hold 1.4%. The sequencing sample was made of PBMCs. This clonotype was sampled from a young man in good health and CMV-seronegative. The chain links TRBV14 to TRBJ2-1; no clear D. The CDR3 protein is CASSQTLLNEQFF. The CDR3 DNA reads as TGTGCCAGCAGCCAAACTTTACTCAATGAGCAGTTCTTC.